The 13 T cell receptor beta chains below were found in one sample sequenced in a study of Graves' ophthalmopathy and Graves' hyperthyroidism. RNA transcripts served as template for amplifying TCR beta CDR3 sequences. First-round RT-PCR used HTBI primers; second-round multiplex PCR followed. TCRdb ran MiXCR on the multiplex PCR reads and lists one entry per CDR3 protein. The repertoire holds hundreds of thousands of distinct CDR3 sequences, with 40% to 50% as singletons. Sequenced input: peripheral blood. The receptor source for this set is an adult man with Graves' ophthalmopathy.

Only a few counts were recorded for this clonotype. The chain joins TRBV6-2 or TRBV6-3 to TRBJ2-5; perhaps D is TRBD1 or TRBD2 (5 bases each). There are 14 residues in the CDR3. With 8 bases removed from V and 1 base from J, the gap between germline ends came to 14 bases. Germline V gene lookup returns CDR1 MNHEY and CDR2 SVGEGT. Here the CDR3 reads CASGRVGSQETQYF. DNA for the CDR3: TGTGCCAGCGGCAGGGTGGGGAGCCAAGAGACCCAGTACTTC.

Ten or more counts support this clonotype. The chain is built from TRBV7-9 and TRBJ2-5, with a weak D call TRBD1 (6 bases). CDR1 and CDR2 from the germline V gene are SEHNR and FQNEAQ (reference sequence). V shed 6 bases and J shed 5 bases, with 13 bases lying between them. The CDR3 is 13 residues long. The CDR3 loop reads CASSYRVGETQYF. In DNA, the CDR3 is TGTGCCAGCAGTTACAGGGTTGGCGAGACCCAGTACTTC.

The genes are TRBV5-8 and TRBJ1-3; TRBD1 aligns across 10 bases. The germline gives CDR1 SGHTS, CDR2 YDEGEE. This CDR3 comprises 14 residues. The V segment lost 4 bases and the J segment 9 bases; nucleotides outside the gene matches: 7. The CDR3 bases are TGTGCCAGCAGCGCGGGACAGGGGAGGTCCACCATATATTTT. Amino acid sequence: CASSAGQGRSTIYF. Full variable domain (outside the CDR3, taken from reference TRBV5-8 and TRBJ1-3): EAGVTQSPTHLIKTRGQQATLRCSPISGHTSVYWYQQALGLGLQFLLWYDEGEERNRGNFPPRFSGRQFPNYSSELNVNALELEDSALYLCASSAGQGRSTIYFGEGSWLTVV.

The V call is TRBV6-5, the J call TRBJ2-7; 7 bases are shared with TRBD1. The germline CDR1 and CDR2 sequences are MNHEY and SVGAGI. There are 15 residues in the CDR3. J was trimmed by 0 bases and V by 5 bases; bases with no gene match: 7. The CDR3 DNA is TGTGCCAGCAGTCCCGGACAGGTCCTCTCCTACGAGCAGTACTTC. Amino acid sequence: CASSPGQVLSYEQYF.

The gene calls are TRBV9 and TRBJ2-3, with 9 bases lining up with TRBD2. CDR3 size: 16 residues. Per the germline V gene, CDR1 is SGDLS and CDR2 is YYNGEE. V dropped 4 bases and J dropped 0; count of bases not matched to a gene: 6. The CDR3 DNA sequence: TGTGCCAGCAGCCCCGGACTAGCGTCTAGCACAGATACGCAGTATTTT. Translated, it gives CASSPGLASSTDTQYF.

Details on this clonotype: The junction does not match germline at one end; this may be a read error. The chain links TRBV10-3 to TRBJ2-7; D may be TRBD1 (6 bases). This CDR3 spans 14 amino acids. The germline V gene has CDR1 ENHRY and CDR2 SYGVKD. The CDR3: CASSYSKGAYEQYF. The DNA of the CDR3 is TGTGCCAGCAGTTACTCGAAGGGGGCCTACGAGCAGTACTTC.

The chain has TRBV27 and TRBJ1-2; 8 bases are a match to TRBD1. V gave up 3 bases and J gave up 7 bases; unmatched junction bases: 4. The CDR3 is made up of 13 amino acids. Germline CDR1 MNHEY, CDR2 SMNVEV (reference sequence). The CDR3 protein is CASSLQGASGYTF. CDR3 bases: TGTGCCAGCAGTTTGCAGGGGGCGAGTGGCTACACCTTC.

On this clonotype itself: At one boundary the junction diverges from the germline segment, which might be a read error. The J gene is TRBJ1-2, the V gene TRBV10-3; perhaps TRBD1 as D (6 bases). CDR1 is ENHRY and CDR2 is SYGVKD in the germline V gene. This CDR3 is 14 amino acids long. CDR3 in amino acids: CASSYSTQGGGYTF. DNA for the CDR3: TGTGCCAGCAGTTACTCGACACAGGGTGGTGGCTACACCTTC.

The J gene is TRBJ1-4, the V gene TRBV2, with unresolved D. V was shortened by 5 bases and J by 8 bases, with 24 bases between the two germline ends. Germline-derived CDR1 and CDR2 are SNHLY and FYNNEI. The CDR3 consists of 17 residues. In DNA form, the CDR3 reads TGTGCCAGCAGTACACTCGGGAACCTGAACGATCGGGAAAAACTGTTTTTT. As protein: CASSTLGNLNDREKLFF.

The CDR3 loop is CASTQDRTYGYTF. The CDR3 nucleotides are TGTGCCAGCACCCAAGACAGGACCTATGGCTACACCTTC. This chain connects TRBV27 to TRBJ1-2, with D possibly TRBD1 on 6 matching bases. V was cut by 7 bases and J by 4 bases, with 13 bases left in between. This CDR3 has 13 amino acids. Germline lookup yields CDR1 MNHEY and CDR2 SMNVEV (reference sequence).

The rearrangement links TRBV9 to TRBJ2-2; D is uncertain. V was shortened by 0 bases and J by 5 bases, with 5 bases between the two germline ends. Germline values: CDR1 SGDLS, CDR2 YYNGEE. The CDR3 runs to 13 residues. This CDR3 reads CASSVVTTGELFF. The CDR3 region has the DNA TGTGCCAGCAGCGTAGTAACTACCGGGGAGCTGTTTTTT. Full variable domain (missing parts from reference TRBV9 and TRBJ2-2): DSGVTQTPKHLITATGQRVTLRCSPRSGDLSVYWYQQSLDQGLQFLIQYYNGEERAKGNILERFSAQQFPDLHSELNLSSLELGDSALYFCASSVVTTGELFFGEGSRLTVL.

On this clonotype itself: Here the CDR3 omits its conserved ending phenylalanine or tryptophan, so a read error is the likely source. No DNA is shown, since the ends of the CDR3 on it are uncertain; the CDR3 is the one TCRdb lists. The genes are TRBV7-9 and TRBJ2-7; no check of the table's D call, TRBD2, against the DNA was made. Counting both end residues, the CDR3 totals 8 amino acids. Germline loops: CDR1 SEHNR, CDR2 FQNEAQ (reference sequence). The CDR3 region is CASSPGTS.

The chain is built from TRBV7-3 and TRBJ2-7, with D hard to call. The CDR3 runs to 13 residues. Germline V CDR1 and CDR2: SGHTA, FQGTGA. Trimming stripped 3 bases from V and 6 bases from J, with 12 bases between. The CDR3 DNA reads TGTGCCAGCAGCTTGGATGTCGTTTCCGAGCAGTACTTC. Translation: CASSLDVVSEQYF.